Each of the 10 T cell receptor beta chains below was sequenced from the same sample in a study of PD-L1 blockade in urothelial cancer. The assay was immunoSEQ multiplex PCR, and TCRdb's table has in-frame clones only and misses some. The sample carries about 52,000 clones, about 87% recorded once. The sequencing used PBMCs, collected around atezolizumab (anti-PD-L1) treatment. The receptor set was obtained from a man aged 35 to 55 with urothelial cancer.

The chain employs TRBV7-9 and TRBJ2-1; 8 positions agree with TRBD2. Germline V gene sequence: CDR1 SEHNR, CDR2 FQNEAQ (reference sequence). The CDR3 length is 12 residues. Unmatched junction bases numbered 5, after V lost 3 bases and J lost 13 bases. CDR3 region: CASSFPAGEQFF. The CDR3, as DNA: TGTGCCAGCAGCTTCCCAGCGGGGGAACAGTTCTTC.

This chain links TRBV2 with TRBJ2-5; a possible D gene is TRBD1 (5 bases). Germline V gene sequence: CDR1 SNHLY, CDR2 FYNNEI. V lost 6 bases to trimming and J lost 1 base, with 12 bases between them. This CDR3 comprises 14 residues. For the CDR3, the DNA is TGTGCCAGCAGGAGGAGACAGTCCCAAGAGACCCAGTACTTC. Translation: CASRRRQSQETQYF.

The rearrangement joins TRBV5-6 to TRBJ1-5; D might be TRBD1 (6 bases). V was shortened by 4 bases and J by 2 bases, with 13 bases between the two germline ends. The CDR3 spans 15 residues. The germline CDR1 and CDR2 sequences are SGHDT and YYEEEE. CDR3 loop: CASSRQAGGNQPQHF. The DNA for the CDR3 is TGTGCCAGCAGCCGACAGGCCGGGGGCAATCAGCCCCAGCATTTT.

The chain combines TRBV6-5 with TRBJ2-7, with 7 bases lining up with TRBD1. This CDR3 region has 14 residues. In germline, CDR1 is MNHEY, CDR2 SVGAGI. V shed 7 bases and J 4 bases; nucleotides not matched to a gene: 10. The CDR3 DNA reads as TGTGCCAGCAACTACCGGGACAGAGCATACGAGCAGTACTTC. Translation gives CASNYRDRAYEQYF.

This clone was found once. V and J are TRBV6-5 and TRBJ2-7; 8 nucleotides align to TRBD2. This CDR3 has 12 residues. V was clipped by 6 bases and J by 4 bases; unmatched bases: 2. The V gene's germline CDR1 is MNHEY and CDR2 SVGAGI. CDR3 nucleotides: TGTGCCAGCAGAACGGGAGGGTACGAGCAGTACTTC. Its translation is CASRTGGYEQYF.

This clone has more than one count but fewer than ten. J is TRBJ1-1 and V is TRBV25-1, with D tentatively TRBD1 (5 bases). The CDR3 extends over 15 amino acids. V lost 4 bases and J 2 bases, leaving 14 bases between the germline ends. The germline CDR1 and CDR2 sequences are MGHDK and SYGVNS. The CDR3 sequence is CASSARTLTNTEAFF. The DNA for the CDR3 is TGTGCCAGCAGTGCAAGGACACTCACAAACACTGAAGCTTTCTTT.

The chain has TRBV5-1 and TRBJ2-1; perhaps TRBD2 as D (6 bases). Germline values: CDR1 SGHRS, CDR2 YFSETQ. The CDR3 sequence is 16 residues long. Deletions cut 0 bases from V and 7 bases from J, with 17 bases between. CDR3 region: CASSLEPEGFGNEQFF. The CDR3 DNA is TGCGCCAGCAGCTTGGAGCCGGAGGGCTTTGGAAATGAGCAGTTCTTC.

The chain has TRBV11-2 and TRBJ2-3, with 8 bases matching TRBD1. J was trimmed by 0 bases and V by 6 bases; bases with no gene match: 5. This CDR3 contains 15 residues. Germline V gene sequence: CDR1 SGHAT, CDR2 FQNNGV. CDR3 loop: CASRSRQGSTDTQYF. Written as DNA, the CDR3 is TGTGCCAGCAGATCCAGACAGGGGAGCACAGATACGCAGTATTTT. Supplemented by reference TRBV11-2 and TRBJ2-3, the full variable domain reads EAGVAQSPRYKIIEKRQSVAFWCNPISGHATLYWYQQILGQGPKLLIQFQNNGVVDDSQLPKDRFSAERLKGVDSTLKIQPAKLEDSAVYLCASRSRQGSTDTQYFGPGTRLTVL.

CDR3 sequence: CASSAGTSVMEADTQYF. DNA of the CDR3: TGTGCCAGCAGCGCCGGGACTAGCGTGATGGAGGCGGATACGCAGTATTTT. J is TRBJ2-3 and V is TRBV11-2, with 10 bases fitting TRBD2. Germline CDR1 reads SGHAT; CDR2 reads FQNNGV. The junction had 14 bases not matched to a gene; V was cut back by 5 bases and J by 6 bases. The CDR3 runs 17 residues. Together with reference TRBV11-2 and TRBJ2-3, the CDR3 gives the full variable domain: EAGVAQSPRYKIIEKRQSVAFWCNPISGHATLYWYQQILGQGPKLLIQFQNNGVVDDSQLPKDRFSAERLKGVDSTLKIQPAKLEDSAVYLCASSAGTSVMEADTQYFGPGTRLTVL.

The chain is built from TRBV19 and TRBJ1-2, with D unclear. Germline V gene sequence: CDR1 LNHDA, CDR2 SQIVND (reference sequence). The CDR3 is 14 residues long. The V and J ends lost 5 bases and 0 bases respectively, with 10 bases between them. CDR3 sequence: CASSPSATNYGYTF. The CDR3 DNA reads TGTGCCAGTAGTCCAAGCGCCACTAACTATGGCTACACCTTC.